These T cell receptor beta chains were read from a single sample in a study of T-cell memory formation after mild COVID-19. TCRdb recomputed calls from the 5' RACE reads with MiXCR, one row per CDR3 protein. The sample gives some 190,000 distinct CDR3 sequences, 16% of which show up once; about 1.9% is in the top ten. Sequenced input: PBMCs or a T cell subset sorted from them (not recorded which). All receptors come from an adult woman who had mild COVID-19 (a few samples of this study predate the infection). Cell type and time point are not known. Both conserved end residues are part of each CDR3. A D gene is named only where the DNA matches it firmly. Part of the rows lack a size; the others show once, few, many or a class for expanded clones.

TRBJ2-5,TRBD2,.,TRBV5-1,CASSLVVGRAPQETQYF,TGCGCCAGCAGCTTGGTGGTCGGGAGGGCCCCCCAAGAGACCCAGTACTTC
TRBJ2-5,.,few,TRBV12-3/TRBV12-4,CASSSLAGPRTQYF,TGTGCCAGCAGTTCTCTAGCCGGTCCGAGAACCCAGTACTTC
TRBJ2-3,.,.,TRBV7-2,CASSRRDGKTDTQYF,TGTGCCAGCAGCCGGAGGGATGGGAAGACAGATACGCAGTATTTT
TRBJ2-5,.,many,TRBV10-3,CAISERAGVETQYF,TGTGCCATCAGTGAACGGGCTGGGGTGGAGACCCAGTACTTC
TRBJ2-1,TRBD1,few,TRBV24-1,CATSDPTGGAVNEQFF,TGTGCCACCAGTGACCCGACAGGGGGCGCGGTCAATGAGCAGTTCTTC
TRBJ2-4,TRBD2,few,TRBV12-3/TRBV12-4,CASSGSGSGDIQYF,TGTGCCAGCAGTGGAAGCGGGAGTGGGGACATTCAGTACTTC
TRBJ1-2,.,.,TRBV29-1,CSVPTGHYGYTF,TGCAGCGTGCCTACAGGCCACTATGGCTACACCTTC
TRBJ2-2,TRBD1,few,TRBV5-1,CASSSGTGKTGELFF,TGCGCCAGCAGCTCCGGGACAGGGAAGACCGGGGAGCTGTTTTTT
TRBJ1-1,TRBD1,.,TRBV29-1,CSVEQGVVEAFF,TGCAGCGTTGAACAGGGGGTAGTTGAAGCTTTCTTT
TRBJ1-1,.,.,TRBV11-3,CASSLRIAKDTEAFF,TGTGCCAGCAGCTTAAGGATAGCCAAAGACACTGAAGCTTTCTTT
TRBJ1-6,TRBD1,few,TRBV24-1,CATSESGQGANSPLHF,TGTGCCACCAGTGAATCGGGACAGGGAGCTAATTCACCCCTCCACTTT
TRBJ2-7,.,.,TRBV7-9,CASSDTGPAYEQYF,TGTGCCAGCAGCGACACCGGGCCAGCCTACGAGCAGTACTTC
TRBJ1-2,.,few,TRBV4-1,CASSQDPGPNYGYTF,TGCGCCAGCAGCCAAGATCCAGGTCCTAACTATGGCTACACCTTC
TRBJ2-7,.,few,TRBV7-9,CASSPGSGQAYEQYF,.
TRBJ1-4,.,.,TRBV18,CASSPQDGPNEKLFF,TGTGCCAGCTCACCCCAGGACGGACCGAATGAAAAACTGTTTTTT
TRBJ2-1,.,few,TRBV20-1,CTVRDTKWDEQFF,TGCACCGTCCGGGACACCAAGTGGGATGAGCAGTTCTTC
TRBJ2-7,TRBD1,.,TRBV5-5,CASSFGQGRDEQYF,TGTGCCAGCAGCTTCGGACAGGGAAGGGACGAGCAGTACTTC
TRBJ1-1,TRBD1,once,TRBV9,CASSVLTGESEAFF,TGTGCCAGCAGCGTCCTAACAGGGGAGTCTGAAGCTTTCTTT
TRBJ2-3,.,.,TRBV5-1,CASSLMGATDTQYF,TGCGCCAGCAGCTTGATGGGGGCCACAGATACGCAGTATTTT